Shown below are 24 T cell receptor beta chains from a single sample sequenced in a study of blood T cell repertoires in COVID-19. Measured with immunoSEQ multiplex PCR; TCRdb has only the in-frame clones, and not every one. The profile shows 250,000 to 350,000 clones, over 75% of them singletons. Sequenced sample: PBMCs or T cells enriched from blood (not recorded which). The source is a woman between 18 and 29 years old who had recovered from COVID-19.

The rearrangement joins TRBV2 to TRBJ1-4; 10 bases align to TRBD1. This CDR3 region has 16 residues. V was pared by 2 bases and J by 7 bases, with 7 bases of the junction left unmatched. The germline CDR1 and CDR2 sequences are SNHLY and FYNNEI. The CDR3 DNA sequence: TGTGCCAGCAGTGAACAATTAGGACAGGGGGGTGAAAAACTGTTTTTT. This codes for CASSEQLGQGGEKLFF.

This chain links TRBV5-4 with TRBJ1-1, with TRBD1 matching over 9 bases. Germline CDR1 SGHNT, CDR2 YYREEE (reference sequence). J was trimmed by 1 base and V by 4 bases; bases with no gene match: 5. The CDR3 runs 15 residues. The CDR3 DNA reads TGTGCCAGCAGCAATCGGGACAGGGAGAACACTGAAGCTTTCTTT. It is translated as CASSNRDRENTEAFF.

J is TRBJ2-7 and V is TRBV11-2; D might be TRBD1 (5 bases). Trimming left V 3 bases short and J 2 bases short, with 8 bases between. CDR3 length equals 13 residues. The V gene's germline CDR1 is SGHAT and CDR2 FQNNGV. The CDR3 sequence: CASSLGPAYEQYF. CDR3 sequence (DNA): TGTGCCAGCAGCTTGGGGCCAGCCTACGAGCAGTACTTC.

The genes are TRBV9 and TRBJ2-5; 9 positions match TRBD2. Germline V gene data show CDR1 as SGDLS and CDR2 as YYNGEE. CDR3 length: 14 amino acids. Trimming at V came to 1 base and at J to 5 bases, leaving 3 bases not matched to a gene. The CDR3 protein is CASSVSSGEETQYF. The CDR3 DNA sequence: TGTGCCAGCAGCGTATCTAGCGGGGAGGAGACCCAGTACTTC.

The CDR3 DNA sequence: TGTGCCAGCAGACCCGCAGGGGAAAGCTCACCCCTCCACTTT. Protein: CASRPAGESSPLHF. V is TRBV6-5 and J is TRBJ1-6; D is possibly TRBD1 (6 bases). The V end was cut by 6 bases, the J end by 10 bases, with 16 bases between. Germline V gives CDR1 MNHEY, CDR2 SVGAGI. The CDR3 length is 14 residues.

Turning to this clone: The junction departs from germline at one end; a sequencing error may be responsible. CDR3 in DNA: TGTGCCAGCAGTTTAGAAGGGGAAATTACTTCACCCCTCCACTTT. Amino acids: CASSLEGEITSPLHF. The chain is built from TRBV7-6 and TRBJ1-6, with a tentative D call TRBD1 (5 bases). Germline V gene data show CDR1 as SGHVS and CDR2 as FNYEAQ. This CDR3 contains 15 residues.

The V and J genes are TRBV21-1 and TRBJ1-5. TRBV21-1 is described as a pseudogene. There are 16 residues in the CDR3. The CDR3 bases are TGCTTTCCCGAAAAGACAGAGAAACGGGGGGATCAGCCCCAGCATTTT. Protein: CFPEKTEKRGDQPQHF.

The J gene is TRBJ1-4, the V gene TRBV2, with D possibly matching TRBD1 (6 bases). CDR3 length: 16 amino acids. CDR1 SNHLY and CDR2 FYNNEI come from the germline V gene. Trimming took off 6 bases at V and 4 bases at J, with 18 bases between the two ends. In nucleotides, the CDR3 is TGTGCCAGCAGCCCGAGAGGGGCAGGGGTTAATGAAAAACTGTTTTTT. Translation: CASSPRGAGVNEKLFF.

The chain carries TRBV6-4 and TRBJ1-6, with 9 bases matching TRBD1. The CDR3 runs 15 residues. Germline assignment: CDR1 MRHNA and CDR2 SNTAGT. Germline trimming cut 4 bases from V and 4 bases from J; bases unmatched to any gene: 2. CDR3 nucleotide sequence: TGTGCCAGCAGTGCCGGACAGGGGTATAATTCACCCCTCCACTTT. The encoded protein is CASSAGQGYNSPLHF.

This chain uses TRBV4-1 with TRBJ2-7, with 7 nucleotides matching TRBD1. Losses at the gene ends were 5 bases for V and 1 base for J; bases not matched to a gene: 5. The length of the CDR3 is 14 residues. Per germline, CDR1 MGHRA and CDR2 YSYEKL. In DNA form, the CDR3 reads TGCGCCAGCAGCTCGGACAGGTGGTCCTACGAGCAGTACTTC. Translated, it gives CASSSDRWSYEQYF.

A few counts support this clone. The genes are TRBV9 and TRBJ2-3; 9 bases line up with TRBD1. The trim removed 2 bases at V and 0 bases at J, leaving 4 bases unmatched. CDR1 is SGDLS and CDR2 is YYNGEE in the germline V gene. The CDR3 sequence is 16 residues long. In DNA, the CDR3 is TGTGCCAGCAGCGTCTCCGGACAGGGGAGCACAGATACGCAGTATTTT. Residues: CASSVSGQGSTDTQYF.

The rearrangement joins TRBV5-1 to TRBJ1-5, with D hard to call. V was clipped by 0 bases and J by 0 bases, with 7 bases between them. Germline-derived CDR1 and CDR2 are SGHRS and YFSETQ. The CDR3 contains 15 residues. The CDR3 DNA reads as TGCGCCAGCAGCTTGGCCGGGAATAGCAATCAGCCCCAGCATTTT. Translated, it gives CASSLAGNSNQPQHF.

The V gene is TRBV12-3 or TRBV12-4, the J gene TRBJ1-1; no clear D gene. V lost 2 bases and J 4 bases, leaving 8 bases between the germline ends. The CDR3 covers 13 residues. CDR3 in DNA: TGTGCCAGCAGTTTAAGCAGACTCACTGAAGCTTTCTTT. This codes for CASSLSRLTEAFF.

The CDR3 loop is CARLIPGQYSYEQYF. The CDR3, as DNA: TGTGCCAGACTAATCCCGGGACAGTACTCCTACGAGCAGTACTTC. The J gene is TRBJ2-7, the V gene TRBV6-7, with 7 positions matching TRBD1. TRBV6-7 is marked as an open reading frame, function uncertain. The CDR3 has 15 residues. V gave up 9 bases and J gave up 0 bases; unmatched junction bases: 11.

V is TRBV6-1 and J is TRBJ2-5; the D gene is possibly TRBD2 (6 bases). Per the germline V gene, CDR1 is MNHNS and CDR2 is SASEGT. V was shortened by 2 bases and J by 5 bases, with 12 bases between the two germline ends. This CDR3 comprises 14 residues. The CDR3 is CASSEPGRSETQYF. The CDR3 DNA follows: TGTGCCAGCAGTGAACCAGGGAGGTCGGAGACCCAGTACTTC.

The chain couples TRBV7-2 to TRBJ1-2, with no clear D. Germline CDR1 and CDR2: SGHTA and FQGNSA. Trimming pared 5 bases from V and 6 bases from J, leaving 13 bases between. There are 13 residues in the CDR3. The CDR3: CASSRYSPDGYTF. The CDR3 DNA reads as TGTGCCAGCAGCCGATACAGTCCGGATGGCTACACCTTC.

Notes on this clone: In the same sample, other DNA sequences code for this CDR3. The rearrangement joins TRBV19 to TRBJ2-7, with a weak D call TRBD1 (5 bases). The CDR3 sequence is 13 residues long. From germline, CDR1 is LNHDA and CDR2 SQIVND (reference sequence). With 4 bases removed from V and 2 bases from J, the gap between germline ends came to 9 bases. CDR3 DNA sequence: TGTGCCAGTAGTACCTCAGGGACCTACGAGCAGTACTTC. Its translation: CASSTSGTYEQYF. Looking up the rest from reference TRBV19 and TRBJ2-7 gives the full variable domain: DGGITQSPKYLFRKEGQNVTLSCEQNLNHDAMYWYRQDPGQGLRLIYYSQIVNDFQKGDIAEGYSVSREKKESFPLTVTSAQKNPTAFYLCASSTSGTYEQYFGPGTRLTVT.

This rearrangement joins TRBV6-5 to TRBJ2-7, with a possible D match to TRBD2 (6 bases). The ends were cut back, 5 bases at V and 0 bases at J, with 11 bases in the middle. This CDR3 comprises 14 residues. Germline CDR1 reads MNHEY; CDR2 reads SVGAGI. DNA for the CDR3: TGTGCCAGCAGTCACCGGGACTCCTCCTACGAGCAGTACTTC. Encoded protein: CASSHRDSSYEQYF.

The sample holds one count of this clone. CDR3 protein: CASSQARDRVRGYTF. In DNA form, the CDR3 reads TGTGCCAGCAGCCAAGCGCGGGACAGGGTGCGGGGCTACACCTTC. This rearrangement joins TRBV2 to TRBJ1-2, with 9 positions matching TRBD1. The CDR3 is 15 amino acids. Per the germline V gene, CDR1 is SNHLY and CDR2 is FYNNEI. With 6 bases clipped from V and 8 bases from J, the junction kept 13 bases outside the gene matches.

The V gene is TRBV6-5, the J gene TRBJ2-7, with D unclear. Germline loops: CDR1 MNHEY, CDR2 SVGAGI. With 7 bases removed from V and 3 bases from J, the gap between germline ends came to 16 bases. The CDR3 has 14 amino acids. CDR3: CASTPHLENYEQYF. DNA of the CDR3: TGTGCCAGCACCCCCCATTTAGAGAACTACGAGCAGTACTTC.

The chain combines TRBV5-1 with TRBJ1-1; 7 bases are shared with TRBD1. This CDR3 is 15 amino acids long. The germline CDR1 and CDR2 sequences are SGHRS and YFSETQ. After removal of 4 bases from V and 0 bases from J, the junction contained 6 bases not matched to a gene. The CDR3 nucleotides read TGCGCCAGCAGCCCGGGACAGTACATGAACACTGAAGCTTTCTTT. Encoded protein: CASSPGQYMNTEAFF.

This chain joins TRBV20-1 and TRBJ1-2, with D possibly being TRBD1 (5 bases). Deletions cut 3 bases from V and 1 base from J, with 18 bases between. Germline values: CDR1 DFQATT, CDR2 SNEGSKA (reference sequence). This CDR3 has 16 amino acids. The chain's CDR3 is CSASAIGEALNYGYTF. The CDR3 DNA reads TGCAGTGCTAGTGCCATAGGGGAGGCGCTTAACTATGGCTACACCTTC.

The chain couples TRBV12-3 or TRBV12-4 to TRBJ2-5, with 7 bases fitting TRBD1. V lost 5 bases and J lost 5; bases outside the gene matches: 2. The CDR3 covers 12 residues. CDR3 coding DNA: TGTGCCAGCAGTGACAGGGACGAGACCCAGTACTTC. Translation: CASSDRDETQYF.

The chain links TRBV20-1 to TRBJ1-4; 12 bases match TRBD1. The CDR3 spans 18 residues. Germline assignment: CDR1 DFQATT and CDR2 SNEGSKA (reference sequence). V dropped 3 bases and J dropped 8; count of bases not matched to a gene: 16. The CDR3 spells CSASPTPGTGGAGEKLFF. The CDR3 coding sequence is TGCAGTGCTAGTCCTACTCCCGGGACAGGGGGCGCGGGGGAAAAACTGTTTTTT.